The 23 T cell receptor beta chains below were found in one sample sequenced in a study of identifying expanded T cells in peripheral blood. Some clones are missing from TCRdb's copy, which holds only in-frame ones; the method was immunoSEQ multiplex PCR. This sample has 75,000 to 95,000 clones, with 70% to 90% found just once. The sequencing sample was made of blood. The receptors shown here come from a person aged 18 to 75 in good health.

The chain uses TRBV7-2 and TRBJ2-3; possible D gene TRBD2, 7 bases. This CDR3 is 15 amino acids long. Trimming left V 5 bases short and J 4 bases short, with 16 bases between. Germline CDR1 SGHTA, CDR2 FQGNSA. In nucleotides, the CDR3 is TGTGCCAGCAGCCCTCGACTAGGGGGGGCAGATACGCAGTATTTT. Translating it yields CASSPRLGGADTQYF.

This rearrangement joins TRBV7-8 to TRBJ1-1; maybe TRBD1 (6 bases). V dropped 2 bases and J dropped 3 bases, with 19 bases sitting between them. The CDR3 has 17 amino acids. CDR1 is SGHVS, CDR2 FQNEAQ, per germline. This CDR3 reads CASSLRRVGYRDTEAFF. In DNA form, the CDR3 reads TGTGCCAGCAGCTTACGCAGGGTAGGGTACAGGGACACTGAAGCTTTCTTT.

CDR3 loop: CAISLDTGELFF. The CDR3 DNA follows: TGTGCCATCAGCCTGGACACCGGGGAGCTGTTTTTT. The rearrangement joins TRBV10-3 to TRBJ2-2; no clear D gene. This CDR3 spans 12 amino acids. V lost 6 bases to trimming and J lost 3 bases, with 5 bases between them. Germline lookup yields CDR1 ENHRY and CDR2 SYGVKD.

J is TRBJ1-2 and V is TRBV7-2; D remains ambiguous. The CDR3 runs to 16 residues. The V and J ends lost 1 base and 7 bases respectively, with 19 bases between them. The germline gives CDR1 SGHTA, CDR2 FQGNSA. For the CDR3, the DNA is TGTGCCAGCAGCTTAGTTTCGGTCCTTCCTAAGGGTGGCTACACCTTC. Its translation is CASSLVSVLPKGGYTF.

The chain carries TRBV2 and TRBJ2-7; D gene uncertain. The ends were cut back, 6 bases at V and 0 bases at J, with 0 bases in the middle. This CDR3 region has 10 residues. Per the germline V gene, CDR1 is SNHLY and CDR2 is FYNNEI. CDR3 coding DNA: TGTGCCAGCAGCTCCTACGAGCAGTACTTC. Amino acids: CASSSYEQYF.

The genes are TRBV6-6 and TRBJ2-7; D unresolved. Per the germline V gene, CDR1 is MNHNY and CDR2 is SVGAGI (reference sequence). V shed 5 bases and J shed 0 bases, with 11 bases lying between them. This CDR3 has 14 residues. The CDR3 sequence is CASSPTLNSYEQYF. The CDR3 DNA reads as TGTGCCAGCAGTCCCACGCTAAACTCCTACGAGCAGTACTTC.

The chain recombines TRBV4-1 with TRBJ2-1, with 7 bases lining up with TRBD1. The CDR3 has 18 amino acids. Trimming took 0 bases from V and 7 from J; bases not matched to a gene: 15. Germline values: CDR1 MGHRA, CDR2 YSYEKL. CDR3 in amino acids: CASSQEIGDRVILNEQFF. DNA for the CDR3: TGCGCCAGCAGCCAAGAAATAGGAGACAGGGTGATTTTGAATGAGCAGTTCTTC.

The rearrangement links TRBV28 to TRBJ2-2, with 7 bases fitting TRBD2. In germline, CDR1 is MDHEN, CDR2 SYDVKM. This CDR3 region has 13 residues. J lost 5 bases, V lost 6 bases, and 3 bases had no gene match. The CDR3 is CASSGGGTGELFF. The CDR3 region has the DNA TGTGCCAGCAGCGGGGGAGGGACCGGGGAGCTGTTTTTT.

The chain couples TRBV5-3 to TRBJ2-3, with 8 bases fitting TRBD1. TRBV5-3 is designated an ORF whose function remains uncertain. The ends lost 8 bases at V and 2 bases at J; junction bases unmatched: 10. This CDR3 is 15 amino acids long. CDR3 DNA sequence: TGTGCCAGCAGCAGGAGACAGGGGCTCACAGATACGCAGTATTTT. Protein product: CASSRRQGLTDTQYF.

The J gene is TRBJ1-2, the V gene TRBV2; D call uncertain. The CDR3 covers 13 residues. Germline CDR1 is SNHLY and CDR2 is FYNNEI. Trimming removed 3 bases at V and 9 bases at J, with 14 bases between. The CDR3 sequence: CASSDTFNSRYTF. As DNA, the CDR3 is TGTGCCAGCAGTGACACGTTCAACTCCCGCTACACCTTC.

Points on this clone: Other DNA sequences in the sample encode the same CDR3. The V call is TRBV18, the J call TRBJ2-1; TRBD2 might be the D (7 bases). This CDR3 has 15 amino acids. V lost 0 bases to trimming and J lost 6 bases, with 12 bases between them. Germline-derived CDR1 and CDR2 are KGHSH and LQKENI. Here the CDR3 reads CASSPPVGGGNEQFF. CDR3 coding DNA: TGTGCCAGCTCACCACCGGTGGGAGGGGGCAATGAGCAGTTCTTC.

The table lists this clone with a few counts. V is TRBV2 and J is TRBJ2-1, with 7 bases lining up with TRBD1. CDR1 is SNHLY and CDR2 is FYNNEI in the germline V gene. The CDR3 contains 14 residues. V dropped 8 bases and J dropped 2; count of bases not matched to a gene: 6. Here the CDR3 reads CASAGQGAYNEQFF. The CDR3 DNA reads TGTGCCAGCGCTGGGCAGGGGGCCTACAATGAGCAGTTCTTC.

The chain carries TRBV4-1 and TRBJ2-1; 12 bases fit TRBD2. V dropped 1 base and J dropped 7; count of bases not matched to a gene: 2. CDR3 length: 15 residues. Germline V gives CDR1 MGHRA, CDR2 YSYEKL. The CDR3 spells CASSQGLAGANEQFF. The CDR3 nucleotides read TGCGCCAGCAGCCAAGGACTAGCGGGAGCGAATGAGCAGTTCTTC.

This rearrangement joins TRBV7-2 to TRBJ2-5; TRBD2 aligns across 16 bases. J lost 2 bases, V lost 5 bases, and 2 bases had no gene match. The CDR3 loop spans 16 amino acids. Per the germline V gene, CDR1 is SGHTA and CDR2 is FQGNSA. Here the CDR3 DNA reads TGTGCCAGCAGCCAGGGACTAGCGGGAGGGCAAGAGACCCAGTACTTC. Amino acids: CASSQGLAGGQETQYF.

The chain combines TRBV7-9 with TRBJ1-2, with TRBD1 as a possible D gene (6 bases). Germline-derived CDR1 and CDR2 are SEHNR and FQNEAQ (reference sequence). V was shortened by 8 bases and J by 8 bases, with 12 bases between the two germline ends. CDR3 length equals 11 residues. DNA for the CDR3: TGTGCCAGCGCCTACAGGGACGGCTACACCTTC. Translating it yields CASAYRDGYTF.

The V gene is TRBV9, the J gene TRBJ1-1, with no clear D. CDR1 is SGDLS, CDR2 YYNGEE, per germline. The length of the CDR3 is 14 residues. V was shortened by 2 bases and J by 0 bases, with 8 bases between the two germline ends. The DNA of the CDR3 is TGTGCCAGCAGCGTCCGGGATTTGAACACTGAAGCTTTCTTT. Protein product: CASSVRDLNTEAFF.

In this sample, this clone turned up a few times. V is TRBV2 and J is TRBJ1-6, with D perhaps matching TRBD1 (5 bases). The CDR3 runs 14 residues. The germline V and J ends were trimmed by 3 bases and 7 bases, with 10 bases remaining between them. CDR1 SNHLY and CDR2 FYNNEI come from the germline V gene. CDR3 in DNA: TGTGCCAGCAGTGAGGGGGTGCGGAATTCACCCCTCCACTTT. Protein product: CASSEGVRNSPLHF.

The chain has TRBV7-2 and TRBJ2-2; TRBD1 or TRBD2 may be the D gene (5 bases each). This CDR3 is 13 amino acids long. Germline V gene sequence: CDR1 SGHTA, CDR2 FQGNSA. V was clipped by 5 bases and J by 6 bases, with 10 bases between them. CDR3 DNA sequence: TGTGCCAGCAGCCCGACAGCGGCCGGGGAGCTGTTTTTT. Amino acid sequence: CASSPTAAGELFF. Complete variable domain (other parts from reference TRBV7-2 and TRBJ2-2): GAGVSQSPSNKVTEKGKDVELRCDPISGHTALYWYRQSLGQGLEFLIYFQGNSAPDKSGLPSDRFSAERTGGSVSTLTIQRTQQEDSAVYLCASSPTAAGELFFGEGSRLTVL.

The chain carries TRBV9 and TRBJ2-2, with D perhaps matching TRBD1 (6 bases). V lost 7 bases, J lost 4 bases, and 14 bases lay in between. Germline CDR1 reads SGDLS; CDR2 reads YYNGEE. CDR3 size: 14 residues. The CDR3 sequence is CASQRDIGTGELFF. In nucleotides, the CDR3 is TGTGCCAGCCAACGGGACATAGGCACCGGGGAGCTGTTTTTT.

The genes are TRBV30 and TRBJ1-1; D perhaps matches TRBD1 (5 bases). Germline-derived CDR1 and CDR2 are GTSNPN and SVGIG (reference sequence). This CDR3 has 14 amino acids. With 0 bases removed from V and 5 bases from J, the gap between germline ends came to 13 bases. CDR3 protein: CAWSVEGLRTEAFF. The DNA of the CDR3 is TGTGCCTGGAGTGTGGAGGGGCTTCGAACTGAAGCTTTCTTT.

CDR3 sequence reads: CASGSESYEQYF. In nucleotides, the CDR3 is TGTGCTAGTGGTTCCGAGTCCTACGAGCAGTACTTC. The chain employs TRBV12-5 and TRBJ2-7, with D hard to call. V was cut by 4 bases and J by 1 base, with 5 bases left in between. The CDR3 is made up of 12 amino acids. The germline CDR1 and CDR2 sequences are LGHNT and FRNRAP.

In nucleotides, the CDR3 is TGTGCCAGCAACGAGGCGGGGTATGGGGCCAAAAACATTCAGTACTTC. It codes for CASNEAGYGAKNIQYF. The V gene is TRBV2, the J gene TRBJ2-4, with a tentative D call TRBD2 (6 bases). Germline V gene sequence: CDR1 SNHLY, CDR2 FYNNEI. Trimming stripped 7 bases from V and 1 base from J, with 17 bases between. The CDR3 sequence is 16 residues long.

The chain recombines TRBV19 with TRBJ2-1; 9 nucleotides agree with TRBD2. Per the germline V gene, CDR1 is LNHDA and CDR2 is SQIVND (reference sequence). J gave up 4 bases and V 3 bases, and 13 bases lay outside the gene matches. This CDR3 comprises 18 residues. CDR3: CASSIVAGATPEYNEQFF. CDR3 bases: TGTGCCAGTAGTATTGTAGCGGGAGCTACCCCCGAATACAATGAGCAGTTCTTC.